This TCR beta chain was profiled in a study of cytomegalovirus exposure and HLA in healthy donors. For the study at large: Caucasian-associated ancestry cluster membership applied to approximately 80% of approximately 420 genotyped donors. Regarding the study as a whole: Some TCR beta chains (more than 150 of them) were listed as cytomegalovirus-associated.

Germline loops: CDR1 SGHVS, CDR2 FQNEAQ. Trimming took off 2 bases at V and 2 bases at J, with 15 bases between the two ends. The CDR3 spans 16 residues. Healthy people donating bone marrow made up the donors. Points on this clone: Its antigen is not identified.

The PCR made use of 60 Vbeta and 13 Jbeta primers. Some clones are missing from TCRdb's copy, which holds only in-frame ones; the method was immunoSEQ multiplex PCR. This repertoire comprises approximately 100,000 clones; its ten largest clones make up around 0.6%. This chain uses TRBV7-8 with TRBJ2-5, with D possibly TRBD2 on 6 matching bases. Sequenced material: PBMCs. The origin of this receptor is a man aged 45-65 years in good health and CMV-seronegative. Here the CDR3 reads CASSLYGAGKQETQYF. The DNA for the CDR3 is TGTGCCAGCAGCTTATATGGGGCGGGGAAGCAAGAGACCCAGTACTTC. The full variable domain, its missing parts supplied by reference TRBV7-8 and TRBJ2-5, is GAGVSQSPRYKVAKRGQDVALRCDPISGHVSLFWYQQALGQGPEFLTYFQNEAQLDKSGLPSDRFFAERPEGSVSTLKIQRTQQEDSAVYLCASSLYGAGKQETQYFGPGTRLLVL.